Following are 22 T cell receptor beta chains from one sample sequenced in a study of CD8+ T cells in alopecia areata. Extracted from the samples, RNA was reverse transcribed into cDNA to serve as the sequencing template. Some clones are missing from TCRdb's copy, which holds only in-frame ones; the method was immunoSEQ multiplex PCR. The sample includes about 140,000 clones, roughly 50% of them seen just once. The specimen sequenced was CD4+ T cells sorted from blood. The receptors derive from a human donor in good health.

The sample holds a few counts of this clone. The chain couples TRBV28 to TRBJ2-1; 8 nucleotides line up with TRBD2. The CDR3 contains 17 residues. The junction had 13 bases not matched to a gene; V was cut back by 4 bases and J by 5 bases. Germline V gene lookup returns CDR1 MDHEN and CDR2 SYDVKM. This CDR3 is CASSSDQSGRIDNEQFF. The CDR3 DNA reads TGTGCCAGCAGTTCCGATCAAAGCGGGAGAATAGACAATGAGCAGTTCTTC.

V is TRBV29-1 and J is TRBJ2-3; D perhaps matches TRBD1 (5 bases). Between the trimmed V and J ends, which lost 4 bases and 0 bases, there was a span of 11 bases. Germline CDR1 and CDR2: SQVTM and ANQGSEA. There are 14 residues in the CDR3. The CDR3: CSVGRTGSTDTQYF. The DNA of the CDR3 is TGCAGCGTTGGTCGAACAGGTAGCACAGATACGCAGTATTTT.

In its sample, this clone was seen a few times. The V and J genes are TRBV9 and TRBJ1-2, with TRBD1 identical over 10 bases. V lost 3 bases and J lost 2; bases outside the gene matches: 4. This CDR3 is 15 amino acids long. Per germline, CDR1 SGDLS and CDR2 YYNGEE. CDR3 sequence (DNA): TGTGCCAGCAGCGCATGGGACAGGGGCAACTATGGCTACACCTTC. Its translation: CASSAWDRGNYGYTF.

The rearrangement links TRBV7-3 to TRBJ2-5, with 9 bases aligning to TRBD2. This CDR3 is built from 16 residues. V gave up 2 bases and J gave up 0 bases; unmatched junction bases: 4. Germline V CDR1 and CDR2: SGHTA, FQGTGA. The CDR3 DNA sequence: TGTGCCAGCAGCTTAGGGGGACTAGCACACCAAGAGACCCAGTACTTC. Protein product: CASSLGGLAHQETQYF.

This rearrangement joins TRBV11-2 to TRBJ2-1, with D perhaps TRBD2 (6 bases). V gave up 6 bases and J gave up 8 bases, with 29 bases separating them. The germline CDR1 and CDR2 sequences are SGHAT and FQNNGV. The CDR3 has 18 residues. CDR3 bases: TGTGCCAGCAGTCCGAGAAAGTATCCGGGAGTGAATTTTCATGAGCAGTTCTTC. Translating it yields CASSPRKYPGVNFHEQFF.

The chain uses TRBV19 and TRBJ1-2; D is unresolved. The CDR3 sequence is 14 residues long. Per germline, CDR1 LNHDA and CDR2 SQIVND (reference sequence). Trimming shortened V by 6 bases and J by 8 bases, and 19 bases separated the two germline ends. The CDR3 DNA reads TGTGCCAGTAGGGGTGGGAACAAGGCAGGAGGCTACACCTTC. Translation gives CASRGGNKAGGYTF.

This clone has more than one count but fewer than ten. As DNA, the CDR3 is TGCAGCGTTGTGCGGGAGGGCCTTTTGGATGAGCAGTTCTTC. Encoded protein: CSVVREGLLDEQFF. The chain links TRBV29-1 to TRBJ2-1, with TRBD2 identical over 9 bases. Germline V gene lookup returns CDR1 SQVTM and CDR2 ANQGSEA. The CDR3 contains 14 residues. V gave up 4 bases and J gave up 8 bases; unmatched junction bases: 9.

The V gene is TRBV4-1, the J gene TRBJ2-2; D gene ambiguous. The CDR3 has 15 amino acids. CDR1 and CDR2 from the germline V gene are MGHRA and YSYEKL. The V and J ends lost 3 bases and 3 bases respectively, with 11 bases between them. In DNA, the CDR3 is TGCGCCAGCAGCCAGGGCAGACTCGACACCGGGGAGCTGTTTTTT. Protein product: CASSQGRLDTGELFF.

This chain connects TRBV5-1 to TRBJ2-7, with D hard to call. Trimming stripped 4 bases from V and 3 bases from J, with 11 bases between. The CDR3 length is 13 residues. From germline, CDR1 is SGHRS and CDR2 YFSETQ. CDR3 loop: CASSVPGLYEQYF. CDR3 nucleotide sequence: TGCGCCAGCAGCGTCCCGGGTCTCTACGAGCAGTACTTC.

The sample holds a few counts of this clone. The rearrangement joins TRBV29-1 to TRBJ1-1; D call uncertain. Germline CDR1 is SQVTM and CDR2 is ANQGSEA. The CDR3 has 13 amino acids. V was trimmed by 6 bases and J by 3 bases, leaving 14 bases between them. This chain's CDR3 is CSVSPRLYTEAFF. DNA for the CDR3: TGCAGCGTGAGCCCCCGACTGTACACTGAAGCTTTCTTT.

J is TRBJ2-6 and V is TRBV5-1; D gene ambiguous. Trimming took 2 bases from V and 4 from J, leaving 13 bases between them. Germline assignment: CDR1 SGHRS and CDR2 YFSETQ. CDR3 length: 16 amino acids. CDR3 in amino acids: CASSLQPASGANVLTF. The CDR3, as DNA: TGCGCCAGCAGCTTACAACCAGCTTCCGGGGCCAACGTCCTGACTTTC.

The V gene is TRBV30, the J gene TRBJ1-1; D unresolved. The CDR3 length is 13 residues. The germline V and J ends were trimmed by 2 bases and 2 bases, with 9 bases remaining between them. Germline V gene sequence: CDR1 GTSNPN, CDR2 SVGIG (reference sequence). The CDR3 DNA reads as TGTGCCTGGAGTAGGGAAGCAAACACTGAAGCTTTCTTT. Translating gives CAWSREANTEAFF.

The CDR3 loop is CASSLGRISNQPQHF. The CDR3, as DNA: TGTGCCAGCAGCCTTGGACGGATTAGCAATCAGCCCCAGCATTTT. This chain connects TRBV5-6 to TRBJ1-5; no definite D call. Trimming pared 4 bases from V and 0 bases from J, leaving 11 bases between. The CDR3 sequence is 15 residues long. Germline values: CDR1 SGHDT, CDR2 YYEEEE.

The rearrangement links TRBV29-1 to TRBJ2-5; no definite D call. Trimming took 5 bases from V and 5 from J, leaving 21 bases between them. CDR3 size: 15 residues. Germline V gene data show CDR1 as SQVTM and CDR2 as ANQGSEA. CDR3 amino acids: CSVQGNRAVEETQYF. CDR3 bases: TGCAGCGTTCAAGGGAATAGGGCGGTAGAGGAGACCCAGTACTTC.

This clone was counted between two and nine times. This specimen includes other DNA sequences encoding the same CDR3. V usage is TRBV18 and J usage is TRBJ1-5, with D unclear. The V and J ends lost 6 bases and 0 bases respectively, with 6 bases between them. Per germline, CDR1 KGHSH and CDR2 LQKENI. The CDR3 is 13 amino acids. The CDR3 is CASSLDSNQPQHF. In DNA, the CDR3 is TGTGCCAGCTCCCTAGATAGCAATCAGCCCCAGCATTTT.

The table lists this clone with many counts. The chain couples TRBV6-1 to TRBJ1-5; TRBD1 is a possible D gene (5 bases). The CDR3 has 12 amino acids. V lost 6 bases to trimming and J lost 5 bases, with 8 bases between them. The germline V gene has CDR1 MNHNS and CDR2 SASEGT. This CDR3 reads CASRQGDQPQHF. The CDR3 nucleotides read TGTGCCAGCAGGCAGGGAGATCAGCCCCAGCATTTT.

The CDR3 region is CASSYFGESTDTQYF. In nucleotides, the CDR3 is TGTGCCAGCAGTTACTTTGGCGAAAGCACAGATACGCAGTATTTT. The J gene is TRBJ2-3, the V gene TRBV6-5; D call uncertain. Germline V gives CDR1 MNHEY, CDR2 SVGAGI. Trimming removed 1 base from V and 0 bases from J, with 8 bases in between. The CDR3 extends over 15 amino acids.

J is TRBJ2-1 and V is TRBV30; no clear D gene. The CDR3 has 12 amino acids. V was pared by 2 bases and J by 7 bases, with 9 bases between. Germline CDR1 reads GTSNPN; CDR2 reads SVGIG (reference sequence). CDR3 amino acids: CAWSPGGNEQFF. The DNA of the CDR3 is TGTGCCTGGAGTCCCGGTGGGAATGAGCAGTTCTTC.

This clone was detected ten times or more. The chain carries TRBV2 and TRBJ1-5; unclear D gene. CDR3 size: 13 residues. V was cut by 2 bases and J by 4 bases, with 6 bases left in between. The germline V gene has CDR1 SNHLY and CDR2 FYNNEI. The CDR3 region has the DNA TGTGCCAGCAGTGAACGGCAGAATCAGCCCCAGCATTTT. Translation gives CASSERQNQPQHF.

The chain carries TRBV30 and TRBJ1-2; D gene unclear. V was cut by 1 base and J by 8 bases, with 20 bases left in between. This CDR3 is 15 amino acids long. The germline gives CDR1 GTSNPN, CDR2 SVGIG (reference sequence). CDR3 region: CAWSAYMGTSGGYTF. Here the CDR3 DNA reads TGTGCCTGGAGTGCGTATATGGGCACCTCGGGCGGCTACACCTTC.

The chain uses TRBV29-1 and TRBJ2-1; perhaps TRBD1 as D (5 bases). V lost 7 bases, J lost 4 bases, and 11 bases lay in between. CDR3 length: 12 amino acids. Germline assignment: CDR1 SQVTM and CDR2 ANQGSEA. The CDR3 spells CSALRQYNEQFF. The CDR3 coding sequence is TGCAGCGCTCTCAGACAGTACAATGAGCAGTTCTTC.

This clone occurred a few times. Here the CDR3 DNA reads TGTGCCATCAGTGAGTCGGGACTAGCGGGAGATACGCAGTATTTT. Translation: CAISESGLAGDTQYF. The chain uses TRBV10-3 and TRBJ2-3, with 12 positions matching TRBD2. CDR3 length: 15 amino acids. V lost 0 bases and J lost 5; bases outside the gene matches: 0. Germline V gene lookup returns CDR1 ENHRY and CDR2 SYGVKD.